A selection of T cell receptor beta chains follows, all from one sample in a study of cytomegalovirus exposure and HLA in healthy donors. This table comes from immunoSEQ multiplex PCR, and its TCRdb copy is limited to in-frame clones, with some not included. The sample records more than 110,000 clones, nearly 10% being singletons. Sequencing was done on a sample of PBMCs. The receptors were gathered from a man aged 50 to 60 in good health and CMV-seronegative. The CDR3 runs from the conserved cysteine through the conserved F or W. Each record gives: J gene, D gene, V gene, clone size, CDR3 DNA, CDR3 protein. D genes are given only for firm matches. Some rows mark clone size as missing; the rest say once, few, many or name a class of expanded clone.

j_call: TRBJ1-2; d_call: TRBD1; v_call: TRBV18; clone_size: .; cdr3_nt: TGTGCCAGCTCACCGGGACAGGGTGTGGACTATGGCTACACCTTC; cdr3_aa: CASSPGQGVDYGYTF
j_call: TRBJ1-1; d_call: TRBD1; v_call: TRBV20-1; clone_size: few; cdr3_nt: TGCGGGGACAGGGTCACTGAAGCTTTCTTT; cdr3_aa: CGDRVTEAFF
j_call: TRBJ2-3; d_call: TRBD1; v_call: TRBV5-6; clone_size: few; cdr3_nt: TGTGCCAGCAGCTCAGGGACAGGGGAGGGAGATACGCAGTATTTT; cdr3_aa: CASSSGTGEGDTQYF
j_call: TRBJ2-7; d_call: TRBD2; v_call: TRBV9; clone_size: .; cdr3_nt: TGTGCCAGCAGCGTAGGGGGGACTAGTATCTACGAGCAGTACTTC; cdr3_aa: CASSVGGTSIYEQYF
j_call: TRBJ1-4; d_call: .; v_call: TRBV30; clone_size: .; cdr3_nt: TGTGCCTGGAGGGGGGCCCTAGATAGTAATGAAAAACTGTTTTTT; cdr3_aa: CAWRGALDSNEKLFF
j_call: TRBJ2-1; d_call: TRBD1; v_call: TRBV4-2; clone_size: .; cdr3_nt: TGTGCCAGCAGCCAGACCGGGACAGGGGGCTCCTACAATGAGCAGTTCTTC; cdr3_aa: CASSQTGTGGSYNEQFF
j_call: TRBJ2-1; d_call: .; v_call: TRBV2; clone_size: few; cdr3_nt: TGTGCCAGCACCCAAGGGAGTAGATCCTACAATGAGCAGTTCTTC; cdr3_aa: CASTQGSRSYNEQFF
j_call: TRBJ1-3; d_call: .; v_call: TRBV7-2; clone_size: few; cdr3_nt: TGTGCCAGCAGCTTCACTCTAAACTCTGGAAACACCATATATTTT; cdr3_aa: CASSFTLNSGNTIYF
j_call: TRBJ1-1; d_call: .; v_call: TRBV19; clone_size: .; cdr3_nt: TGTGCCACCACCCGGACAGCTTACACTGAAGCTTTCTTT; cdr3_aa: CATTRTAYTEAFF
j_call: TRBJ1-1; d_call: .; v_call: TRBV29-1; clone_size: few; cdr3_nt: TGCAGCGCCCGACCGGGACTCCTGAACACTGAAGCTTTCTTT; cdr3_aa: CSARPGLLNTEAFF
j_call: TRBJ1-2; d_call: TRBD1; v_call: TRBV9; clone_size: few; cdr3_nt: TGTGCCAGCAGCGTAGCGGAAAGGGAACAGGGGGCTGGTGGCTACACCTTC; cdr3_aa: CASSVAEREQGAGGYTF
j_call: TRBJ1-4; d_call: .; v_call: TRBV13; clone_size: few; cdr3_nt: TGTGCCAGCAGCTTGGGCTTGGGGGGAAGAGAAAAACTGTTTTTT; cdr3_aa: CASSLGLGGREKLFF
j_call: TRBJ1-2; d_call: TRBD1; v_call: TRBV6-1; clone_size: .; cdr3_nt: TGTGCCAGCAGTGGCCAAGACAGGGTAGTCAACTATGGCTACACCTTC; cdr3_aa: CASSGQDRVVNYGYTF
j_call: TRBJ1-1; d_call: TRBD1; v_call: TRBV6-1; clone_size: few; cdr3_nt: TGTGCCAGCAGTGAAACCTGGACAGGGGACACTGAAGCTTTCTTT; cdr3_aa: CASSETWTGDTEAFF
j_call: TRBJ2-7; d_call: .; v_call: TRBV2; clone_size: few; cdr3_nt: TGTGCCAGCAGTGAGACAGGACCCTACGAGCAGTACTTC; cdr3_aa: CASSETGPYEQYF
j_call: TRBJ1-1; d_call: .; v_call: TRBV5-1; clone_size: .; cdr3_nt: TGCGCCAGCAGCTTAGGACAAACGAACACTGAAGCTTTCTTT; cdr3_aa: CASSLGQTNTEAFF
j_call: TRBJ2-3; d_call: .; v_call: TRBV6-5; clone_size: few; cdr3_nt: TGTGCCAGCAGTTACCCCGGGGAGTTCGCAGATACGCAGTATTTT; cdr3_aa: CASSYPGEFADTQYF
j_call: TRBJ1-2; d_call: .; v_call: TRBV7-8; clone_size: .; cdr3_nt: TGTGCCAGCAGCTTAGGGACAGTTAACTATGGCTACACCTTC; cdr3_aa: CASSLGTVNYGYTF
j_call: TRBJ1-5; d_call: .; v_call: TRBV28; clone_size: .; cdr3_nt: TGTGCCAGCAGTCTATCCGGGGGGGGCAATCAGCCCCAGCATTTT; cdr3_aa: CASSLSGGGNQPQHF
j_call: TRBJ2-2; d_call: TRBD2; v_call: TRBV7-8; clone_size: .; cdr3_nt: TGTGCCAGCAGCCGAAGCGGGACCGGCGGTACCGGGGAGCTGTTTTTT; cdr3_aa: CASSRSGTGGTGELFF
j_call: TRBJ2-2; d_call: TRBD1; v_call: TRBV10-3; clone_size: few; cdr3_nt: TGTGCCATCGCAGGACAGGCGAACACCGGGGAGCTGTTTTTT; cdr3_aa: CAIAGQANTGELFF
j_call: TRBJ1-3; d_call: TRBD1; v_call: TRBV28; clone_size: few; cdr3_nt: TGTGCCAGCAGTAAGGACAGGCCGATCTCTGGAAACACCATATATTTT; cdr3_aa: CASSKDRPISGNTIYF
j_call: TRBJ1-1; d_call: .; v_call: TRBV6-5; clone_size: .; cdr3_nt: TGTGCCAGCAGTTTCGGGGGAGTGAACACTGAAGCTTTCTTT; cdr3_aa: CASSFGGVNTEAFF
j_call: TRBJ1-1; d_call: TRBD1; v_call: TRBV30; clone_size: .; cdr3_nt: TGTGCCTGTGCCTCTCCCGGGACAGGGGGAACTGAAGCTTTCTTT; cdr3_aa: CACASPGTGGTEAFF
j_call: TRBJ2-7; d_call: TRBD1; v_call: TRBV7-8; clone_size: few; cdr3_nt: TGTGCCAGCAGCTTAGCGCTCGGGCAGGGGGCCTACGAGCAGTACTTC; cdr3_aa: CASSLALGQGAYEQYF
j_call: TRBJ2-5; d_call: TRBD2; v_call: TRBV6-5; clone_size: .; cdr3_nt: TGTGCCAGCAGTCACTCGGGACTAGCGGGGGGAGAGAACCAGTACTTC; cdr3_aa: CASSHSGLAGGENQYF
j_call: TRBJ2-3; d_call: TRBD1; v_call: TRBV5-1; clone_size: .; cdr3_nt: TGCGCCAGCAGCGCCGACAGGGGCGTTAGCACAGATACGCAGTATTTT; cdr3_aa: CASSADRGVSTDTQYF
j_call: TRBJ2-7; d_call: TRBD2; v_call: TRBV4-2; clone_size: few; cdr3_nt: TGTGCCAGCAGCCATTCCACGACTAGCGGGAGTGCCTACGAGCAGTACTTC; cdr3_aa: CASSHSTTSGSAYEQYF
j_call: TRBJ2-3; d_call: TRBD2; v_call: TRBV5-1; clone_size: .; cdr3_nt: TGCGCCAGCAGCCTAGGACTAGCGGGGGTGGGAACAGATACGCAGTATTTT; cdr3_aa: CASSLGLAGVGTDTQYF